What follows are 21 T cell receptor beta chains derived from one specimen sequenced in a study of read filtering for tumor transcriptome and immune sequencing. From roughly 0.4 ug of RNA, a library with molecular barcoded alpha/delta and beta/gamma adaptors was made. TCRdb independently ran MiXCR on the reads; one entry per CDR3 protein. The profile shows around 33,000 distinct CDR3 sequences, roughly 20% of them singletons. Sequenced sample: a population of CD138-negative cells sorted from bone marrow. The receptor source for this set is a donor over 35 with multiple myeloma.

The chain is built from TRBV14 and TRBJ2-1; unclear D gene. The CDR3 runs to 16 residues. Trimming took 0 bases from V and 2 from J, leaving 11 bases between them. The germline gives CDR1 SGHDN, CDR2 FVKESK. The CDR3 DNA follows: TGTGCCAGCAGCCAAGATTGGTGTAAGGCCTACAATGAGCAGTTCTTC. Translation gives CASSQDWCKAYNEQFF.

This clonotype was recorded only once. The conserved final phenylalanine or tryptophan is absent from the CDR3, which likely points to a read error. The J gene is TRBJ2-7, the V gene TRBV12-3 or TRBV12-4, with D unclear. This CDR3 contains 12 residues. Trimming stripped 3 bases from V and 5 bases from J, with 8 bases between. The CDR3 bases are TGTGCCAGCAGTTTGGGGTTACACGAGCAGTACCTC. The encoded protein is CASSLGLHEQYL.

This clonotype showed up many times. The V call is TRBV6-5, the J call TRBJ2-1; D might be TRBD2 (6 bases). Deletions cut 3 bases from V and 7 bases from J, with 19 bases between. CDR1 and CDR2 from the germline V gene are MNHEY and SVGAGI. The CDR3 has 16 residues. The CDR3 nucleotides read TGTGCCAGCAGTTATGGGGATGGGACTGTTAAGAATGAGCAGTTCTTC. It yields the protein CASSYGDGTVKNEQFF.

Worth noting for this clonotype: Sequence at one end of the junction differs from germline and may be a read error. This chain links TRBV10-3 with TRBJ2-5, with a weak D call TRBD1 (6 bases). Germline loops: CDR1 ENHRY, CDR2 SYGVKD. CDR3 length: 13 amino acids. CDR3: CGISEGQQETQYF. CDR3 nucleotide sequence: TGTGGCATCAGTGAAGGACAGCAAGAGACCCAGTACTTC.

This clonotype was seen at least ten times. In nucleotides, the CDR3 is TGCGCCAGCAGCATCGGATTTGCGGCAGGAGATACGCAGTATTTT. The encoded protein is CASSIGFAAGDTQYF. The V call is TRBV5-1, the J call TRBJ2-3; D not resolved. The germline V gene has CDR1 SGHRS and CDR2 YFSETQ. V was shortened by 4 bases and J by 5 bases, with 17 bases between the two germline ends. The CDR3 has 15 residues.

This clonotype showed up many times. The chain joins TRBV7-9 to TRBJ1-4; the D is unclear. Germline-derived CDR1 and CDR2 are SEHNR and FQNEAQ (reference sequence). Trimming took 3 bases from V and 0 from J, leaving 5 bases between them. This CDR3 is built from 14 residues. CDR3 sequence: CASSLGTTNEKLFF. The CDR3 DNA reads as TGTGCCAGCAGCTTGGGGACAACTAATGAAAAACTGTTTTTT.

The chain employs TRBV7-2 and TRBJ2-1, with D perhaps matching TRBD1 or TRBD2 (5 bases each). The germline V and J ends were trimmed by 1 base and 4 bases, with 23 bases remaining between them. Germline CDR1 SGHTA, CDR2 FQGNSA. CDR3 size: 19 residues. The CDR3 sequence: CASSLGRTIGASAYNEQFF. The DNA for the CDR3 is TGTGCCAGCAGCTTAGGAAGAACAATCGGGGCTAGTGCGTACAATGAGCAGTTCTTC.

This clonotype was seen more than once but under ten times. This chain links TRBV7-9 with TRBJ2-3; no clear D gene. Germline V CDR1 and CDR2: SEHNR, FQNEAQ (reference sequence). CDR3 length: 14 amino acids. V shed 5 bases and J shed 5 bases, with 14 bases lying between them. The CDR3 spells CASSAAYSGDTQYF. The DNA for the CDR3 is TGTGCCAGCAGCGCCGCCTACTCGGGAGATACGCAGTATTTT.

This clonotype was counted many times. The V gene is TRBV11-2, the J gene TRBJ2-3; 8 bases match TRBD2. The CDR3 has 17 amino acids. V was clipped by 0 bases and J by 1 base; unmatched bases: 6. CDR1 is SGHAT, CDR2 FQNNGV, per germline. The CDR3 coding sequence is TGTGCCAGCAGCTTAGATTGGTCGCGGGGGGGCACAGATACGCAGTATTTT. This sequence encodes CASSLDWSRGGTDTQYF.

This clonotype was found many times. The chain recombines TRBV20-1 with TRBJ2-1; 8 positions match TRBD1. CDR1 and CDR2 from the germline V gene are DFQATT and SNEGSKA (reference sequence). With V trimmed by 4 bases and J by 4 bases, 9 bases remained unmatched. The CDR3 has 15 residues. CDR3 residues: CSAMPGQETYNEQFF. For the CDR3, the DNA is TGCAGTGCTATGCCGGGACAGGAGACTTACAATGAGCAGTTCTTC.

A note on this clonotype: A single base separates this from a much larger clone, so it may be a read error. V is TRBV6-1 and J is TRBJ2-7, with a tentative D call TRBD2 (6 bases). From germline, CDR1 is MNHNS and CDR2 SASEGT. CDR3 length equals 12 residues. The CDR3 reads CASSEVDYEQCF. CDR3 DNA: TGTGCCAGCAGTGAAGTGGACTACGAGCAGTGCTTC.

On this clonotype itself: This may arise from a read error, as a much more abundant clone is one base away. The chain uses TRBV10-3 and TRBJ1-2, with TRBD1 as a possible D gene (5 bases). Germline CDR1 reads ENHRY; CDR2 reads SYGVKD. The CDR3 runs 16 residues. V was clipped by 2 bases and J by 10 bases, with 23 bases between them. DNA of the CDR3: TGTGCCATCAGTGAGGCTTCCTCAGGGCTGGCTCATGACTACACCTTC. This sequence encodes CAISEASSGLAHDYTF.

This clonotype was detected ten times or more. This chain links TRBV25-1 with TRBJ1-1; 7 bases are a match to TRBD1. J was trimmed by 0 bases and V by 4 bases; bases with no gene match: 5. The length of the CDR3 is 15 residues. Germline V gene sequence: CDR1 MGHDK, CDR2 SYGVNS. The CDR3 nucleotides read TGTGCCAGCAGTGTGGGACAGCAACTGAACACTGAAGCTTTCTTT. Protein product: CASSVGQQLNTEAFF. The whole variable domain, filled in from reference TRBV25-1 and TRBJ1-1, reads EADIYQTPRYLVIGTGKKITLECSQTMGHDKMYWYQQDPGMELHLIHYSYGVNSTEKGDLSSESTVSRIRTEHFPLTLESARPSHTSQYLCASSVGQQLNTEAFFGQGTRLTVV.

This clonotype was seen many times. J is TRBJ2-4 and V is TRBV3-1, with D unresolved. Germline CDR1 LGHDT, CDR2 YNNKEL (reference sequence). CDR3 length equals 12 residues. V was pared by 4 bases and J by 10 bases, with 11 bases between. The DNA for the CDR3 is TGTGCCAGCAGCCGCTCATTTGGGATTCAGTACTTC. Translating gives CASSRSFGIQYF.

This clonotype was seen ten or more times. J is TRBJ2-7 and V is TRBV20-1, with TRBD2 as a possible D gene (6 bases). Trimming removed 2 bases at V and 3 bases at J, with 20 bases between. This CDR3 has 16 residues. The V gene's germline CDR1 is DFQATT and CDR2 SNEGSKA (reference sequence). CDR3 nucleotides: TGCAGTGCTAGATCCCCTGAGCGGGCCCTCGTCTACGAGCAGTACTTC. This encodes CSARSPERALVYEQYF.

Many counts were recorded for this clonotype. The V call is TRBV2, the J call TRBJ2-1; the D gene is possibly TRBD2 (6 bases). Trimming left V 6 bases short and J 5 bases short, with 11 bases between. Germline loops: CDR1 SNHLY, CDR2 FYNNEI. The CDR3 is made up of 13 amino acids. In DNA form, the CDR3 reads TGTGCCAGCAGGAAGGGACTTAACAATGAGCAGTTCTTC. Translated: CASRKGLNNEQFF.

Ten or more counts support this clonotype. The CDR3 region is CASSLQGPEKTQYF. CDR3 sequence (DNA): TGTGCCAGCAGTTTACAGGGACCAGAAAAGACCCAGTACTTC. V is TRBV7-9 and J is TRBJ2-5; D is possibly TRBD1 (6 bases). Germline V gene lookup returns CDR1 SEHNR and CDR2 FQNEAQ (reference sequence). Trimming stripped 6 bases from V and 6 bases from J, with 17 bases between. The CDR3 has 14 residues.

This clonotype was detected many times. The chain couples TRBV6-5 to TRBJ2-2; 8 bases are a match to TRBD1. V was clipped by 0 bases and J by 6 bases; unmatched bases: 0. From germline, CDR1 is MNHEY and CDR2 SVGAGI. The CDR3 spans 14 residues. In nucleotides, the CDR3 is TGTGCCAGCAGTTACTCGGACAGGGCCGGGGAGCTGTTTTTT. Translating gives CASSYSDRAGELFF.

This clonotype was recorded many times. The chain combines TRBV5-1 with TRBJ2-7, with 9 bases fitting TRBD1. CDR1 SGHRS and CDR2 YFSETQ come from the germline V gene. V shed 1 base and J 3 bases; nucleotides not matched to a gene: 2. This CDR3 has 14 amino acids. CDR3 bases: TGCGCCAGCAGCTTGAAGACAGGGGGCTACGAGCAGTACTTC. Its protein product is CASSLKTGGYEQYF.

This clonotype was found many times. The chain employs TRBV5-1 and TRBJ2-1, with 13 bases aligning to TRBD2. Germline V gene data show CDR1 as SGHRS and CDR2 as YFSETQ. The CDR3 consists of 15 residues. J lost 12 bases, V lost 2 bases, and 8 bases had no gene match. In nucleotides, the CDR3 is TGCGCCAGCAGCTTAGCCGGGACTAGCGGGATGCGGCAGTTCTTC. This translates into CASSLAGTSGMRQFF.

This clonotype has ten or more counts. CDR3 loop: CASSAPPHKFF. CDR3 in DNA: TGTGCCAGCAGTGCACCCCCTCACAAGTTCTTC. This chain uses TRBV2 with TRBJ2-1; D uncertain. The V gene lost 4 bases and the J gene lost 14 bases, with 12 bases spanning the gap. This CDR3 comprises 11 residues. The germline V gene encodes CDR1 SNHLY and CDR2 FYNNEI.